Detailed here is one TCR beta chain. This clone has only a few counts. Its antigen specificity is not known. No much larger clone is present one base from it, and per-base qualities are unavailable. This specimen belongs to a study of OX40 agonist ivuxolimab in advanced cancers. As for the study more broadly: Ivuxolimab was an agonistic, fully human IgG2 monoclonal antibody directed against OX40 (CD134), a costimulatory receptor. The purpose of peripheral TCRbeta sequencing was to test whether ivuxolimab changed TCR sequence diversity and led to clonal T-cell expansion. The paper covers the monotherapy dose-escalation part of the phase I ivuxolimab trial, which included N of about 50 patients. Partial responses occurred in three dose-escalation patients: two with cutaneous melanoma and one with hepatocellular carcinoma. Among the roughly 52 dose-escalation patients, some 20 had hepatocellular carcinoma, roughly 15 melanoma, 9 renal cell carcinoma and 9 head and neck cancer. Prior anti-PD-1, anti-PD-L1 or anti-CTLA-4 therapy was permitted, and 40% of dose-escalation patients had received checkpoint inhibitors. Intravenous ivuxolimab was administered to patients every 2 weeks at six dose levels: 0.01, 0.1, 0.3, 1.5, 3 and 10 mg/kg. In the dose-escalation cohort, around four fifths of patients were male, and the mean age was approximately 60 years, with a range of roughly 20 to 80.

Patients with a history of autoimmune disease or receiving systemic immunosuppression were excluded from the trial. Peripheral blood for TCR sequencing was collected from all dose cohorts at baseline, on cycle 4 day 1, and on cycle 7 day 1. Samples came from an open-label, multicenter, first-in-human phase I dose-escalation trial of ivuxolimab. Adults with locally advanced or metastatic melanoma, renal cell carcinoma, hepatocellular carcinoma or head and neck squamous cell carcinoma were enrolled in the trial. Before TCR sequencing, CD4+ T cells and CD8+ T cells were sorted from peripheral blood as separate populations. Genomic DNA was isolated from the sorted cells so that the TCRbeta CDR3 region could be sequenced. TCRbeta CDR3 regions were sequenced using the immunoSEQ Assay. As stored in TCRdb, this immuneACCESS dataset retains in-frame rearrangements with V and J assigned. A fraction of the clones does not appear; measured against another copy, unresolved V genes explain less than half of the discrepancy, and the remainder lacks a known reason. This sample gives over 90,000 clones in total; around 91% of them show up just once. The top ten constitute around 0.16% of the sample.

Inclusive of the bounding cysteine and phenylalanine, the CDR3 is 14 residues long. Only the CDR3 region is kept as DNA, spanning 42 bases read in frame from base 1. CDR1 and CDR2 are read off the germline V gene as ENHRY and SYGVKD. V lost 2 bases and J lost 8 bases; the stretch between them is 15 bases long. The paper's findings and limits, for the study overall: Low levels of normalized T-cell clonal expansion were also seen in some nonresponding patients. At doses of 0.1 to 3.0 mg/kg, clonal expansion of both CD4+ and CD8+ T cells in blood was seen between baseline and week 6. After ivuxolimab, CD8+ T cells had more expanded clones than CD4+ T cells on average. In the 0.1-3.0 mg/kg groups, partial responders had among the lowest normalized peripheral clonal expansion, particularly in CD8+ T cells. Which antigens the clonally expanded peripheral T cells were specific for was not determined.

The clonotype comes from an adult with an advanced solid tumor such as melanoma, head and neck, liver or kidney cancer. The source material was CD4+ or CD8+ T cells sorted from blood, sampled in a trial of the OX40 agonist ivuxolimab. The chain links TRBV10-3 with TRBJ1-2; the D gene cannot be resolved reliably. This receptor carries the CDR3 CAISENVGKGGYTF. The sequenced DNA: TGTGCCATCAGTGAGAACGTGGGTAAAGGCGGCTACACCTTC.